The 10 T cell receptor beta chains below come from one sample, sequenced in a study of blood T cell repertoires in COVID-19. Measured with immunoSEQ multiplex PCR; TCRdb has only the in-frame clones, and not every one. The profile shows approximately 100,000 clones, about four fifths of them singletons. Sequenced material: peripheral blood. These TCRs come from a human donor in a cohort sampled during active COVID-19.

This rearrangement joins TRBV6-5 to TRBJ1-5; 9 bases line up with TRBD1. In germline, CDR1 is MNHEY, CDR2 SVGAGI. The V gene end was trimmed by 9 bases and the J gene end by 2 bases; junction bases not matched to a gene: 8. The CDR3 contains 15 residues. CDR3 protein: CARKTGGGGNQPQHF. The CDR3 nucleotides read TGTGCCAGGAAAACAGGGGGCGGGGGCAATCAGCCCCAGCATTTT.

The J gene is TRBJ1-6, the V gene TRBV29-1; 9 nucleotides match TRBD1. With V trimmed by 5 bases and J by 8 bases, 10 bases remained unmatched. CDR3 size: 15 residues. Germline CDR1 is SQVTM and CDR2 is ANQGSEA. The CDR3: CSVKITGGLDSPLHF. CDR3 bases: TGCAGCGTTAAAATAACAGGGGGCTTGGATTCACCCCTCCACTTT.

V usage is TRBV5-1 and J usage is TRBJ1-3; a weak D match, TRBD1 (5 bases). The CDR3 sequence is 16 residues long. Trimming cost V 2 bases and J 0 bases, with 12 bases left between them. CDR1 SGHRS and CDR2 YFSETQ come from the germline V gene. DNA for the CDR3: TGCGCCAGCAGCTTAGGAGGGGAGTACTCTGGAAACACCATATATTTT. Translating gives CASSLGGEYSGNTIYF.

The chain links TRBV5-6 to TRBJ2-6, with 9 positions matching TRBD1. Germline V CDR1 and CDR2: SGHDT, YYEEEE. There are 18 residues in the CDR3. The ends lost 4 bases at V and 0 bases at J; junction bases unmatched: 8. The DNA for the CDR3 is TGTGCCAGCAGCACCCGGGACAGGGATGTCTCTGGGGCCAACGTCCTGACTTTC. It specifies CASSTRDRDVSGANVLTF.

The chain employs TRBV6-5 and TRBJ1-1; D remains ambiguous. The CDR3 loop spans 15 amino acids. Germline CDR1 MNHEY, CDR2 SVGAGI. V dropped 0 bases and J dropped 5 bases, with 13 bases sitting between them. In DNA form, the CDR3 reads TGTGCCAGCAGTTACTCAGTTCGGGTGGAGACTGAAGCTTTCTTT. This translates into CASSYSVRVETEAFF.

The CDR3 DNA is TGTGCCAGCAGTTTGCAGGTCTCAGAGACCCAGTACTTC. It translates to CASSLQVSETQYF. The chain recombines TRBV12-3 or TRBV12-4 with TRBJ2-5; no firm D call. Trimming pared 3 bases from V and 4 bases from J, leaving 9 bases between. The CDR3 totals 13 residues.

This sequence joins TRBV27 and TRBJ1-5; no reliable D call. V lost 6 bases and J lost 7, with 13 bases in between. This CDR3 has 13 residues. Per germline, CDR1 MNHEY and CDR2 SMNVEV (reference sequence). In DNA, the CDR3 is TGTGCCAGCAGCCCCCCCGGAGGCCAGCCCCAGCATTTT. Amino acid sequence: CASSPPGGQPQHF.

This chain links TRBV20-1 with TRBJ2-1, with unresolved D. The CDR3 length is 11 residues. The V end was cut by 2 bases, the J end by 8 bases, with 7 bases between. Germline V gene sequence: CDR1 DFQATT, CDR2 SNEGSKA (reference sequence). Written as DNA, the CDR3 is TGCAGTGCTAGATACGGTTATGAGCAGTTCTTC. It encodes CSARYGYEQFF.

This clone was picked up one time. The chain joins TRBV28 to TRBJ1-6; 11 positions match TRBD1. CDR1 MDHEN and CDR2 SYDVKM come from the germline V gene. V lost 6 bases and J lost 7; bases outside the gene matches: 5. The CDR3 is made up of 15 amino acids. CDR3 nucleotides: TGTGCCAGCAGACCCAGGGACAGGGGGAATTCACCCCTCCACTTT. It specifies CASRPRDRGNSPLHF.

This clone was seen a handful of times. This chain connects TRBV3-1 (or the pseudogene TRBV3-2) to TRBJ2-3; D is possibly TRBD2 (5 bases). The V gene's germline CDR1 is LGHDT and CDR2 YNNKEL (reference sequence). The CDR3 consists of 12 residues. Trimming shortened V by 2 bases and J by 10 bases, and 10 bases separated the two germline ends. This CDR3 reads CASSQLGVAQYF. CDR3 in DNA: TGTGCCAGCAGCCAACTGGGAGTAGCGCAGTATTTT.